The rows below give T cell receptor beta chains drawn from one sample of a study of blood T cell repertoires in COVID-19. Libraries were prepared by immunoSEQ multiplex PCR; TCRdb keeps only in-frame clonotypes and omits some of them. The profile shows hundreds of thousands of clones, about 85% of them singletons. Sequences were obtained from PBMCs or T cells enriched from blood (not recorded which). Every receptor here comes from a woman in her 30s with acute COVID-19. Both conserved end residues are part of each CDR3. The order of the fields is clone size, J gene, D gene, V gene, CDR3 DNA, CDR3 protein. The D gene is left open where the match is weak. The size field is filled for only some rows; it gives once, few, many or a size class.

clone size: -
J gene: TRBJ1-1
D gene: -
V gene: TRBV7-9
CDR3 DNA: TGTGCCAGCAGCGCTCTGATCGCCCGGGCTTTCTTT
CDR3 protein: CASSALIARAFF

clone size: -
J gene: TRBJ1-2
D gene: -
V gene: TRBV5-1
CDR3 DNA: TGCGCCAGCAGCTGGGGGGATGTGTGGAGGGCTGGCTACACCTTC
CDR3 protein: CASSWGDVWRAGYTF

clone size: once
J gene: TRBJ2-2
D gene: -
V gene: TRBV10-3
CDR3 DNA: TGTGCCATCAGTGAGAGAACAGGGAACACCGGGGAGCTGTTTTTT
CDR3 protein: CAISERTGNTGELFF

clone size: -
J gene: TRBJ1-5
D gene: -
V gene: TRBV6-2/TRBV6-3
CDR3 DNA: TGTGCCAGCAGTTACGGCGGAGTTAATCAGCCCCAGCATTTT
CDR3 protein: CASSYGGVNQPQHF

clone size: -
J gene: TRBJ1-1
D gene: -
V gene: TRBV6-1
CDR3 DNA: TGTGCCAGCAATGAACAGGGGAACACTGAAGCTTTCTTT
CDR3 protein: CASNEQGNTEAFF

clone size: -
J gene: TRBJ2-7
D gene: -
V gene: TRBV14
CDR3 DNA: TGTGCCAGCAGCCAAGGGGGCAGCGCTATACTTTACGAGCAGTACTTC
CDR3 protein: CASSQGGSAILYEQYF

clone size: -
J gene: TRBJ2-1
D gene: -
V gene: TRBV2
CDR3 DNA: TGTGCCAGCCTAGCGTTCCCCTCCTACAATGAGCAGTTCTTC
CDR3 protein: CASLAFPSYNEQFF

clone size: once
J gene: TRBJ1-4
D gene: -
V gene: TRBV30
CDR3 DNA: TGTGCCTGGAGCCAAGGGGTGGGGTTACCTAATGAAAAACTGTTTTTT
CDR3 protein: CAWSQGVGLPNEKLFF

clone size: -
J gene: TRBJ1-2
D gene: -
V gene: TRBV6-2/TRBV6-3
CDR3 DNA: TGTGCCAGCAGCGGGGAGGGCTTCTATGGCTACACCTTC
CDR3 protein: CASSGEGFYGYTF

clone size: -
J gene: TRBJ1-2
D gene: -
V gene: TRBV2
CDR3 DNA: TGTGCCAGCAGCAGGACAGACCAAGCTAACTATGGCTACACCTTC
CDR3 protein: CASSRTDQANYGYTF

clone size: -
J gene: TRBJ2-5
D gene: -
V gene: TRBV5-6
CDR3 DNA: TGTGCCAGCAGCTTGCCGGGGCAAGAGACCCAGTACTTC
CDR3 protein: CASSLPGQETQYF

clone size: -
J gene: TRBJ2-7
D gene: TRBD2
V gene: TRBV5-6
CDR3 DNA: TGTGCCAGCAGCTCCCCGGGTGGGAGGGCCTCCTACGAGCAGTACTTC
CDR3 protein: CASSSPGGRASYEQYF

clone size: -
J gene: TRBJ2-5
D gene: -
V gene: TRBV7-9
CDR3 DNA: TGTGCCAGCAGCTTAGTGAGGGGACTCAAGGGGGCGACCCAGTACTTC
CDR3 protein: CASSLVRGLKGATQYF

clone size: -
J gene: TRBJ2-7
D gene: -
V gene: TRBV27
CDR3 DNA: TGTGCCAGCAGCTGGGAACCCCGGGCTACAGGGCCCCACGAGCAGTACTTC
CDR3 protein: CASSWEPRATGPHEQYF

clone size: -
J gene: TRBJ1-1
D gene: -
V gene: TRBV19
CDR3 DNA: TGTGCCAGTACCCGAGGGTTGAACACTGAAGCTTTCTTT
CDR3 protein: CASTRGLNTEAFF

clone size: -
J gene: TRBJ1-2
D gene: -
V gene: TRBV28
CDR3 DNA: TGTGCCAGCAGTTTGGCCGGGACACCCTATGGCTACACCTTC
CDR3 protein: CASSLAGTPYGYTF

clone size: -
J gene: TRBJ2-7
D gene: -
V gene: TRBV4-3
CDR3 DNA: TGCGCCAGCAGCCACTCCGGGACACTAACCTACGAGCAGTACTTC
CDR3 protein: CASSHSGTLTYEQYF

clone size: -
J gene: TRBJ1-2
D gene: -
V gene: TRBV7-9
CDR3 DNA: TGTGCCAGCAGCGGAAACGGAGGCTATGGCTACACCTTC
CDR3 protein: CASSGNGGYGYTF

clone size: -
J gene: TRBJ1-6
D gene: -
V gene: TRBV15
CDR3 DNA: TGTGCCACCAGCAGAGAGGGGGCAGGACGTAATTCACCCCTCCACTTT
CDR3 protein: CATSREGAGRNSPLHF

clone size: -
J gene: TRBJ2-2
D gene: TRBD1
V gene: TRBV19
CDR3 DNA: TGTGCCAGTAGTCGGAGGACAGGGGGCACCGGGGAGCTGTTTTTT
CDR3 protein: CASSRRTGGTGELFF

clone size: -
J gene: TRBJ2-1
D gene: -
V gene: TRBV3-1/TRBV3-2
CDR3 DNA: TGTGCCAGCAGCCAAGACCCTAGTGAGCGGGCTGAGGGCCGGGCTGAGCAGTTCTTC
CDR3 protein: CASSQDPSERAEGRAEQFF

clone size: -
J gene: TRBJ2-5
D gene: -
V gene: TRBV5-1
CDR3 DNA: TGCGCCAGCAGCTTATCCGGGGACTGGGAGACCCAGTACTTC
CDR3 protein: CASSLSGDWETQYF

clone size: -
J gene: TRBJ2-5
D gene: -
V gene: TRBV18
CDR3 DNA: TGTGCCAGCTCACCCACCCCGGGGTTTGAGACCCAGTACTTC
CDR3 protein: CASSPTPGFETQYF

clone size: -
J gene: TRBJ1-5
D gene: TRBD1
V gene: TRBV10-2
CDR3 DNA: TGCGCCAGCAGTGAAGTGGACAGGGTTAATGCCCAGCATTTT
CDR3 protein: CASSEVDRVNAQHF

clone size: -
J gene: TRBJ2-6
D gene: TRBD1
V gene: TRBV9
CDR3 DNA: TGTGCCAGCAGCATCCGGGACAGGGACTCTGGGGCCAACGTCCTGACTTTC
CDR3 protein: CASSIRDRDSGANVLTF

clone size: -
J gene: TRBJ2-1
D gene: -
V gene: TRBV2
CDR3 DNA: TGTGCCAGCAGTGGAATAGGGCGGGGCCGTGGTGAGCAGTTCTTC
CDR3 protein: CASSGIGRGRGEQFF

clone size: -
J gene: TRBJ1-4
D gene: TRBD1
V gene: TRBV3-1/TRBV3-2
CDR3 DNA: TGTGCCAGCAGCCGGGGACAGGGCGGCAGGGAACTGTTTTTT
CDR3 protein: CASSRGQGGRELFF

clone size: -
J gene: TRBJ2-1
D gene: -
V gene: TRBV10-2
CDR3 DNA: TGCGCCAGCAGTGAGGGGGAGAGCTCCTACAATGAGCAGTTCTTC
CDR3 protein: CASSEGESSYNEQFF

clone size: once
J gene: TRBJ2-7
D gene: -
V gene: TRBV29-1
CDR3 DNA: TGCAGCGTTGAAGAGGTGGCCTCCAGCGGCTACGAGCAGTACTTC
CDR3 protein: CSVEEVASSGYEQYF

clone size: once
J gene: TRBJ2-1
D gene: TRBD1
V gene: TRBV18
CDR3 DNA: TGTGCCAGCTCACCACCGAGTCCAGGACAGGGGGCCCTCTCCTACAATGAGCAGTTCTTC
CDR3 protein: CASSPPSPGQGALSYNEQFF

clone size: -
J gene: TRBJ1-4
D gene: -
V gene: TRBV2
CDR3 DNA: TGTGCCAGCAGTGAAGCAGAGGGGAGGGGAAATGAAAAACTGTTTTTT
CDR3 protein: CASSEAEGRGNEKLFF

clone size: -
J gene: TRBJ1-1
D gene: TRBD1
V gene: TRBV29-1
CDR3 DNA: TGCAGCGTTCCCGAGGACAGGGCAAAGATTATGAACACTGAAGCTTTCTTT
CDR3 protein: CSVPEDRAKIMNTEAFF

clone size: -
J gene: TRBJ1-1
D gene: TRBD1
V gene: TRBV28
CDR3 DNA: TGTGCCAGCAGTGGACAGGGGTACACTGAAGCTTTCTTT
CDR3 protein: CASSGQGYTEAFF

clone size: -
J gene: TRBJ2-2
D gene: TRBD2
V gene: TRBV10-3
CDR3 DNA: TGTGCCATCAGTGAGTTTCCGGGACTAGCGAATGTGAGGAGGTCCGGGGAGCTGTTTTTT
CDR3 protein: CAISEFPGLANVRRSGELFF

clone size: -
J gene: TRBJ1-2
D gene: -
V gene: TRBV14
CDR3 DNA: TGTGCCAGCAGCCAGGGGGGGGACTATGGCTACACCTTC
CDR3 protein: CASSQGGDYGYTF

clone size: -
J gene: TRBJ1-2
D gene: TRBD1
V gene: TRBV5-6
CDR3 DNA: TGTGCCAGCAGCCTGAAGACAGGGGCGCGGGACTATGGCTACACCTTC
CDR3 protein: CASSLKTGARDYGYTF

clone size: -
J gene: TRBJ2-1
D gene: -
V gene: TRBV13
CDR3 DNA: TGTGCCAGCAGCTCGACCCGGAGGGGTGAGCAGTTCTTC
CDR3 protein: CASSSTRRGEQFF

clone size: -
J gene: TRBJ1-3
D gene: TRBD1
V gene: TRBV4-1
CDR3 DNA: TGCGCCAGCAGCCAAGATGGGACAGGGCTCTCTGGAAACACCATATATTTT
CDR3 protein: CASSQDGTGLSGNTIYF

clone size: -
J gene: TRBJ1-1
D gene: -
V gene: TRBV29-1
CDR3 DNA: TGCAGCGTGAGTGCATGGGGGGGCAGCACTGAAGCTTTCTTT
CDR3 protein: CSVSAWGGSTEAFF

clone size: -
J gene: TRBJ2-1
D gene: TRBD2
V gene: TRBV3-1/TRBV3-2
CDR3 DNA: TGTGCCAGCAGCCATGGGGGGACGGCGGGAGGTCCCTACAATGAGCAGTTCTTC
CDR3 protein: CASSHGGTAGGPYNEQFF